This T cell receptor beta chain was obtained from a study of Graves' ophthalmopathy and Graves' hyperthyroidism. This clonotype was counted a few times. For repertoire sequencing, the TCR beta CDR3 regions were amplified from RNA transcripts. An opening RT-PCR round employed HTBI primers and preceded a second-round multiplex PCR. TCRdb itself ran the multiplex PCR reads through MiXCR, one entry per CDR3 protein. The sample holds 600,000 to 700,000 distinct CDR3 sequences, more than 40% seen once. CDR3 length: 12 residues. Germline CDR1 LGHNA, CDR2 YSLEER. Trimming took 4 bases from V and 5 from J, leaving 8 bases between them.

Sequencing input: peripheral blood. This sequence originates from an adult man with Graves' ophthalmopathy. The chain uses TRBV4-3 and TRBJ1-1; D not resolved. The CDR3 sequence: CASSRGPTEAFF. The CDR3 DNA reads TGCGCCAGCAGCCGCGGGCCTACTGAAGCTTTCTTT.